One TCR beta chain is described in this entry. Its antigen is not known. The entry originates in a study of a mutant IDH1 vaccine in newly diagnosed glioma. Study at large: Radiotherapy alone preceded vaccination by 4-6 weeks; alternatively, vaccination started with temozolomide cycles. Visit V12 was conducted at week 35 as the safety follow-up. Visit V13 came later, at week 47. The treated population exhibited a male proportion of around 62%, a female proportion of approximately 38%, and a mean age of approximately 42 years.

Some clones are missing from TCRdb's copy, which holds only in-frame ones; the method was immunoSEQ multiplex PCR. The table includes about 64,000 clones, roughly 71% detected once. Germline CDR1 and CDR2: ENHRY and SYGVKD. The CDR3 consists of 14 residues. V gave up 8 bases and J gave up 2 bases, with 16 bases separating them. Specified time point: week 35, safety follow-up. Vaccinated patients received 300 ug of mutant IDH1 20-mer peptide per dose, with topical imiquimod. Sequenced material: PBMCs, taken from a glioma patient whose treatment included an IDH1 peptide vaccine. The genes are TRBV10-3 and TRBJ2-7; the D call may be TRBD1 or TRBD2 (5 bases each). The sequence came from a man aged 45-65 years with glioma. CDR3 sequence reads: CAIGDGTAAYEQYF. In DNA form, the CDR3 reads TGTGCCATCGGAGACGGGACGGCCGCCTACGAGCAGTACTTC.